These 17 T cell receptor beta chains were sequenced from one sample in a study of blood T cells in healthy people across ages (dated by TCRdb to the mid-2010s). The library was built by means of 5' RACE. Sequencing was performed on an Illumina HiSeq 2500. A second roughly 7 to 11 cycle PCR used a sample-barcoded 5' primer and a J-beta primer mix. TCRdb ran its own pipeline on the public reads, namely fastp trimming at Q25 and MiXCR clone calling, and kept in-frame beta chains. Each CDR3 protein gets just one entry, which takes the most common genes and DNA from the rows behind it. The sample table holds over a million distinct CDR3 sequences, of which 45% were seen once. Approximately 19% of the sample lies in the top ten. The sample consisted of blood. These receptors all stem from a woman aged 55 to 70 in good health.

This clonotype was counted many times. DNA of the CDR3: TGCAGCGCGGGAGAGCTAGCCAAAAACATTCAGTACTTC. Translation: CSAGELAKNIQYF. J is TRBJ2-4 and V is TRBV29-1; possibly TRBD2 for D (6 bases). This CDR3 is 13 amino acids long. With 7 bases removed from V and 0 bases from J, the gap between germline ends came to 10 bases. The germline gives CDR1 SQVTM, CDR2 ANQGSEA.

The chain recombines TRBV7-7 with TRBJ2-5, with TRBD2 identical over 9 bases. This CDR3 comprises 17 residues. CDR1 is SSHAT and CDR2 is FNYEAQ in the germline V gene (reference sequence). The ends lost 1 base at V and 4 bases at J; junction bases unmatched: 10. The CDR3, as DNA: TGTGCCAGCAGCTTAGACAGCGGGGGGCGGCTGGGAGAGACCCAGTACTTC. Residues: CASSLDSGGRLGETQYF.

In this sample, this clonotype turned up a few times. The rearrangement uses TRBV29-1 and TRBJ1-1, with D perhaps matching TRBD1 (6 bases). Per germline, CDR1 SQVTM and CDR2 ANQGSEA. CDR3 size: 13 residues. V lost 7 bases and J 0 bases, leaving 12 bases between the germline ends. DNA of the CDR3: TGCAGCGGTGTCAGGGGTCTGAACACTGAAGCTTTCTTT. It codes for CSGVRGLNTEAFF.

This clonotype has only a few counts. The chain links TRBV7-9 to TRBJ2-4; D is undetermined. The tail of the sequence fits TRBJ2-7 better, so the J call may be wrong. Germline CDR1 is SEHNR and CDR2 is FQNEAQ (reference sequence). This CDR3 comprises 14 residues. The CDR3 DNA follows: TGTGCCAGCAGCTTAGCGCCGCACCCTAGCGAGCAGTACTTC. Translation: CASSLAPHPSEQYF.

This clonotype turned up a few times. The chain employs TRBV5-1 and TRBJ2-1; possibly TRBD2 for D (6 bases). Germline CDR1 is SGHRS and CDR2 is YFSETQ. V gave up 4 bases and J gave up 1 base, with 15 bases separating them. The CDR3 runs 16 residues. CDR3 residues: CASSPGLSSSYNEQFF. In DNA, the CDR3 is TGCGCCAGCAGCCCGGGACTCTCGTCATCCTACAATGAGCAGTTCTTC.

The genes are TRBV4-1 and TRBJ2-1; no clear D gene. There are 13 residues in the CDR3. Trimming took off 0 bases at V and 7 bases at J, with 7 bases between the two ends. CDR1 and CDR2 (germline): MGHRA, YSYEKL. CDR3 residues: CASSQERWNEQFF. The CDR3 DNA is TGCGCCAGCAGCCAAGAACGGTGGAATGAGCAGTTCTTC.

Comments on this clonotype: Relative to the germline gene, one junction end is altered; a read error may explain this. The CDR3 DNA sequence: TGTGCCAGCAGCTTCGAAGCGGGCTTCAATGAGCAGTTCTTT. It yields the protein CASSFEAGFNEQFF. The gene calls are TRBV11-2 and TRBJ2-1, with a tentative D call TRBD2 (6 bases). The CDR3 consists of 14 residues. Germline loops: CDR1 SGHAT, CDR2 FQNNGV.

The chain links TRBV12-3 or TRBV12-4 to TRBJ2-5; 7 bases line up with TRBD1. This CDR3 comprises 13 residues. The J segment lost 2 bases and the V segment lost 6 bases, leaving 3 bases of the junction unmatched. The CDR3 bases are TGTGCCAGCAGGGACAGGATGCAAGAGACCCAGTACTTC. This encodes CASRDRMQETQYF.

This chain's CDR3 is CSVVDRGAYNEQYF. The CDR3 DNA follows: TGCAGCGTTGTCGATCGGGGCGCCTACAATGAGCAGTACTTC. The rearrangement links TRBV29-1 to TRBJ2-7; D is tentatively TRBD1 or TRBD2 (5 bases each). Germline V CDR1 and CDR2: SQVTM, ANQGSEA. V lost 4 bases and J lost 7, with 20 bases in between. This CDR3 has 14 residues.

This CDR3 is CSARGSLYNSPLHF. In DNA, the CDR3 is TGCAGTGCTAGGGGCAGCCTCTATAATTCACCCCTCCACTTT. This chain joins TRBV20-1 and TRBJ1-6; D is ambiguous. The CDR3 extends over 14 amino acids. Trimming pared 3 bases from V and 3 bases from J, leaving 9 bases between. CDR1 is DFQATT, CDR2 SNEGSKA, per germline (reference sequence).

The rearrangement uses TRBV3-1 and TRBJ2-5, with D possibly matching TRBD2 (5 bases). Looked up from germline, CDR1 is LGHDT and CDR2 is YNNKEL (reference sequence). V lost 3 bases to trimming and J lost 5 bases, with 13 bases between them. The CDR3 runs to 14 residues. Here the CDR3 DNA reads TGTGCCAGCAGCCACGGAGGAATTATGGAGACCCAGTACTTC. It specifies CASSHGGIMETQYF.

V is TRBV10-2 and J is TRBJ2-1, with a weak D call TRBD2 (6 bases). The CDR3 is made up of 13 amino acids. Germline V gene lookup returns CDR1 WSHSY and CDR2 SAAADI. The V end was cut by 0 bases, the J end by 10 bases, with 10 bases between. CDR3 bases: TGCGCCAGCAGTGAGTCCGAGCGGGCAGAGCAGTTCTTC. This sequence encodes CASSESERAEQFF.

At least ten counts were recorded for this clonotype. The J gene is TRBJ2-1, the V gene TRBV4-2, with TRBD2 matching 8 bases. CDR3 length: 16 amino acids. The trim removed 0 bases at V and 4 bases at J, leaving 5 bases unmatched. CDR1 LGHNA and CDR2 YNFKEQ come from the germline V gene. The CDR3 DNA is TGTGCCAGCAGCCAAGATGCGAGCGGGGGATACAATGAGCAGTTCTTC. Translation gives CASSQDASGGYNEQFF.

The genes are TRBV6-5 and TRBJ2-1, with D tentatively TRBD2 (6 bases). V lost 6 bases to trimming and J lost 0 bases, with 15 bases between them. This CDR3 has 16 amino acids. The V gene's germline CDR1 is MNHEY and CDR2 SVGAGI. CDR3 sequence: CASRNNQGGSYNEQFF. CDR3 DNA: TGTGCCAGCAGAAACAATCAGGGAGGCTCCTACAATGAGCAGTTCTTC.

This sequence joins TRBV24-1 and TRBJ2-7; the D gene is possibly TRBD1 (5 bases). The CDR3 is made up of 12 amino acids. V was pared by 8 bases and J by 0 bases, with 7 bases between. Looked up from germline, CDR1 is KGHDR and CDR2 is SFDVKD. The CDR3 DNA reads TGTGCCACCATCCAGGGCTCCTACGAGCAGTACTTC. As protein: CATIQGSYEQYF.

The table lists this clonotype with a few counts. This rearrangement joins TRBV27 to TRBJ2-7, with 8 bases that match TRBD1. J lost 0 bases, V lost 11 bases, and 6 bases had no gene match. The length of the CDR3 is 13 residues. CDR1 and CDR2 from the germline V gene are MNHEY and SMNVEV (reference sequence). CDR3 region: CASWTGSSYEQYF. The DNA of the CDR3 is TGTGCCTCCTGGACAGGGAGCTCCTACGAGCAGTACTTC.

This clonotype was observed a handful of times. The chain has TRBV11-2 and TRBJ2-1; TRBD2 is a possible D gene (6 bases). V was pared by 3 bases and J by 0 bases, with 12 bases between. Germline CDR1 and CDR2: SGHAT and FQNNGV. The CDR3 runs to 16 residues. The CDR3 reads CASSLGTLSSYNEQFF. The CDR3 coding sequence is TGTGCCAGCAGCTTGGGGACTTTGAGCTCCTACAATGAGCAGTTCTTC.